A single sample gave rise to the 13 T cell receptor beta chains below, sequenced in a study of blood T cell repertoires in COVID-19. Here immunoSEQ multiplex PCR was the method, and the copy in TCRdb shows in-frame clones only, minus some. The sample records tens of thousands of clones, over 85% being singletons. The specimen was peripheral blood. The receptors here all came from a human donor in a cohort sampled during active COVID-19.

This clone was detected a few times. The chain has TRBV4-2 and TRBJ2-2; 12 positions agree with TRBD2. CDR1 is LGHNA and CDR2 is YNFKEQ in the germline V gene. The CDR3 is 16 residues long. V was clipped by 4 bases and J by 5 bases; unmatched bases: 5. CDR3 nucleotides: TGTGCCAGCAGCCTACGGACTAGCGGGAAGACCGGGGAGCTGTTTTTT. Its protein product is CASSLRTSGKTGELFF.

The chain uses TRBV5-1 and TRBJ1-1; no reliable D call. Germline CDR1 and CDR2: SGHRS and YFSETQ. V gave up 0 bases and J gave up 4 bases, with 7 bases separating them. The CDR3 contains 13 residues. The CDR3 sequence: CASSLDGSTEAFF. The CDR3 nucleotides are TGCGCCAGCAGCTTGGATGGGAGCACTGAAGCTTTCTTT.

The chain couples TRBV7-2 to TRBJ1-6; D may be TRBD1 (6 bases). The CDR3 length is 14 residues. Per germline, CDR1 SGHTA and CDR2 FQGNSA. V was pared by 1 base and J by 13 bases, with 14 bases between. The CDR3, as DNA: TGTGCCAGCAGCTTAGGTGTGGGACAACTGCCCCTCCACTTT. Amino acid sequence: CASSLGVGQLPLHF.

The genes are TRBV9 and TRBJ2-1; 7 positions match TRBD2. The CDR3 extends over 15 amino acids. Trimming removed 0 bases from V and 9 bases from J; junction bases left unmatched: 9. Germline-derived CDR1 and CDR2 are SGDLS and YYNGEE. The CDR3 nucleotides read TGTGCCAGCAGCGTAGATGGGGGAGGGCTAGGTGAGCAGTTCTTC. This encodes CASSVDGGGLGEQFF.

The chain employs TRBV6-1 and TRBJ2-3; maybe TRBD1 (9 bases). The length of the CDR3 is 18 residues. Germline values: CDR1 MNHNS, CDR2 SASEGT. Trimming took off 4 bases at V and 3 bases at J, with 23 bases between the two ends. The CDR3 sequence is CASSARRSGGQGTDTQYF. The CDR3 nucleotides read TGTGCCAGCAGTGCTCGCCGAAGCGGGGGACAGGGAACAGATACGCAGTATTTT.

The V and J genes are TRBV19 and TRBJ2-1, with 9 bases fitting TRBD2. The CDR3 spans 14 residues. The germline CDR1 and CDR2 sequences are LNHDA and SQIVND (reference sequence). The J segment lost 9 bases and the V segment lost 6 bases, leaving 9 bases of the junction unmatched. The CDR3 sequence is CASRRAGGPGEQFF. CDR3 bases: TGTGCCAGTAGAAGGGCGGGAGGGCCCGGTGAGCAGTTCTTC.

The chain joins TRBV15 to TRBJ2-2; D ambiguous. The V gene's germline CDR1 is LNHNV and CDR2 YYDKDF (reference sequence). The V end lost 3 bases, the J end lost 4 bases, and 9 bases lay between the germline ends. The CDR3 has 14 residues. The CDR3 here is CATSREKPTGELFF. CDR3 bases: TGTGCCACCAGCAGGGAGAAGCCCACCGGGGAGCTGTTTTTT.

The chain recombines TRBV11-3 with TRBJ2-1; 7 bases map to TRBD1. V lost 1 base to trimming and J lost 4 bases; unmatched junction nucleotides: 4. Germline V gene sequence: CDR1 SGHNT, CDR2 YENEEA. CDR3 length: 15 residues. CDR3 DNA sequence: TGTGCCAGCAGCTTAGCGGGGACAGTATACAATGAGCAGTTCTTC. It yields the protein CASSLAGTVYNEQFF.

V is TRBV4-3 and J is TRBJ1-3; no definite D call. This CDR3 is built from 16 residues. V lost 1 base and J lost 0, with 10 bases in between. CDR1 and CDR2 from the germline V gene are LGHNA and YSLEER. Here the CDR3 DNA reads TGCGCCAGCAGCCAAGGCCGCGGACTCTCTGGAAACACCATATATTTT. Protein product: CASSQGRGLSGNTIYF.

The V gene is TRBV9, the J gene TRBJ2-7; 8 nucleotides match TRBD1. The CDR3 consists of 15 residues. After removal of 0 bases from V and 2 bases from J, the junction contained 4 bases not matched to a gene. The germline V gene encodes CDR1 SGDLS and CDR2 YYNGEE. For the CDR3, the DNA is TGTGCCAGCAGCGTAGATGGGACAGGACCCTACGAGCAGTACTTC. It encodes CASSVDGTGPYEQYF.

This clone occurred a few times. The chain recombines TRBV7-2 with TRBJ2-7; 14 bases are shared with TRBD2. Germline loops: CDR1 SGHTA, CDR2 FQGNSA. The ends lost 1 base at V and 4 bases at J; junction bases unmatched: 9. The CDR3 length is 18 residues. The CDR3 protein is CASSLGTSGRTTSYEQYF. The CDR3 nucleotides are TGTGCCAGCAGCTTAGGGACTAGCGGGAGGACCACCTCGTACGAGCAGTACTTC.

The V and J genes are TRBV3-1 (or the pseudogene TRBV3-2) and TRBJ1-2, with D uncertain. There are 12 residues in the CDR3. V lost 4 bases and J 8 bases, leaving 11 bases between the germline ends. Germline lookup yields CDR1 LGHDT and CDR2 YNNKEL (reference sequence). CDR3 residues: CASSPGGYGYTF. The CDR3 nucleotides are TGTGCCAGCAGCCCCGGCGGGTACGGCTACACCTTC.

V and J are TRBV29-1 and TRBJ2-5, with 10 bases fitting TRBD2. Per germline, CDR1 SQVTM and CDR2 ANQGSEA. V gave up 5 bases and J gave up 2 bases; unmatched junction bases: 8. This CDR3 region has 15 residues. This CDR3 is CSVPKREGPQETQYF. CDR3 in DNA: TGCAGCGTTCCCAAGCGGGAGGGCCCTCAAGAGACCCAGTACTTC.